The subject of this entry is one TCR beta chain. The data were obtained in a study of graft-versus-host responses after intestinal transplantation. Study at large: Grafts that recipients had were multivisceral, liver-intestinal, or isolated intestinal transplants. Recipients across the board were started on anti-thymocyte globulin induction, then kept on tacrolimus and steroids for roughly 3 years.

This CDR3 contains 14 residues. The germline V gene encodes CDR1 LNHDA and CDR2 SQIVND (reference sequence). Trimming removed 5 bases from V and 3 bases from J, with 13 bases in between. Profiling relied on immunoSEQ multiplex PCR, and the TCRdb table lists in-frame clones only, not all of them. The table lists 12,000 or so clones, 60% to 75% of them singletons. The graft tissue was processed, and this released both intraepithelial and lamina propria lymphocytes. The receptor's source is a human patient who received an intestinal transplant, so some T cells may come from the graft donor. The material sequenced was ileum tissue, taken 142 days after intestinal transplantation. The genes are TRBV19 and TRBJ2-5; D possibly corresponds to TRBD2 (7 bases). The chain's CDR3 is CASSRRGAEETQYF. In DNA, the CDR3 is TGTGCCAGTAGTCGTCGGGGGGCGGAAGAGACCCAGTACTTC.